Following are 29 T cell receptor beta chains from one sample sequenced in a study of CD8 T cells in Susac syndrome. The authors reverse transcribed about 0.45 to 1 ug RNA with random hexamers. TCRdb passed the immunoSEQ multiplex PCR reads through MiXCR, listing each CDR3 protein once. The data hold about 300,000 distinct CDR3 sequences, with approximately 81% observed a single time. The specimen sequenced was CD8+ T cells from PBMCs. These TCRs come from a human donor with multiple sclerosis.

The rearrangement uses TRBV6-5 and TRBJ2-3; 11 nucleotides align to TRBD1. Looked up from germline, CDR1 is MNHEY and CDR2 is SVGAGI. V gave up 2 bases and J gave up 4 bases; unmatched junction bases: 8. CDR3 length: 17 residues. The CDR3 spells CASSYPPTGQGADTQYF. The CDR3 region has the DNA TGTGCCAGCAGTTACCCTCCAACGGGACAGGGGGCAGATACGCAGTATTTT.

CDR3 bases: TGTGCCAGCAGTATCGACCGTTTGGGCGGGAGTCTTGACACAGATACGCAGTATTTT. Translating gives CASSIDRLGGSLDTDTQYF. This chain connects TRBV28 to TRBJ2-3; 7 bases line up with TRBD2. The CDR3 sequence is 19 residues long. In germline, CDR1 is MDHEN, CDR2 SYDVKM. V lost 5 bases to trimming and J lost 2 bases; unmatched junction nucleotides: 19. Filled out from reference TRBV28 and TRBJ2-3, the complete variable domain reads DVKVTQSSRYLVKRTGEKVFLECVQDMDHENMFWYRQDPGLGLRLIYFSYDVKMKEKGDIPEGYSVSREKKERFSLILESASTNQTSMYLCASSIDRLGGSLDTDTQYFGPGTRLTVL.

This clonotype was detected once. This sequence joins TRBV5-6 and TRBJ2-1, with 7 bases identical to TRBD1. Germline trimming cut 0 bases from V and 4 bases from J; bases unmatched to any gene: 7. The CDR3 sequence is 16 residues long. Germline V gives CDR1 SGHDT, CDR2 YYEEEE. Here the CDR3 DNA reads TGTGCCAGCAGCTTGGGAAGACAGGGTATTTACAATGAGCAGTTCTTC. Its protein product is CASSLGRQGIYNEQFF.

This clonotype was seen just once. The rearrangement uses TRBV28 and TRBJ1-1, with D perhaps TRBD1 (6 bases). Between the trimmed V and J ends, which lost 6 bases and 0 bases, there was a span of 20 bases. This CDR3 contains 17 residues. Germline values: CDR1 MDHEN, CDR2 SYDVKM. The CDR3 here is CASSSWRGGTMNTEAFF. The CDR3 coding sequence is TGTGCCAGCAGCTCGTGGCGGGGGGGCACTATGAACACTGAAGCTTTCTTT. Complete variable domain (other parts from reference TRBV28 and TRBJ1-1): DVKVTQSSRYLVKRTGEKVFLECVQDMDHENMFWYRQDPGLGLRLIYFSYDVKMKEKGDIPEGYSVSREKKERFSLILESASTNQTSMYLCASSSWRGGTMNTEAFFGQGTRLTVV.

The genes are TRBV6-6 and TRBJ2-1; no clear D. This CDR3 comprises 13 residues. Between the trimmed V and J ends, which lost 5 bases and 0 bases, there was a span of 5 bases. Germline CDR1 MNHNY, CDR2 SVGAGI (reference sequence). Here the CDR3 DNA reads TGTGCCAGCAGTCAGAGCTCCTACAATGAGCAGTTCTTC. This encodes CASSQSSYNEQFF.

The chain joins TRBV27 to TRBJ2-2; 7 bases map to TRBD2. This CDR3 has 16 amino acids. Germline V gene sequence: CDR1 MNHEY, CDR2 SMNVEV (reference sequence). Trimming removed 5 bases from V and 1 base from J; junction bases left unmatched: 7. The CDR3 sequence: CASSRGQRGNTGELFF. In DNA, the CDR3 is TGTGCCAGCAGTAGGGGCCAGCGGGGGAACACCGGGGAGCTGTTTTTT.

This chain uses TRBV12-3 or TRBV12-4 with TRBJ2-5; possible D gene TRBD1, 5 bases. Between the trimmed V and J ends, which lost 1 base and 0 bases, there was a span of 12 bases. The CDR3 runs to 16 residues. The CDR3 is CASSLGQILYQETQYF. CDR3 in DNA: TGTGCCAGCAGTTTAGGACAGATTCTTTACCAAGAGACCCAGTACTTC.

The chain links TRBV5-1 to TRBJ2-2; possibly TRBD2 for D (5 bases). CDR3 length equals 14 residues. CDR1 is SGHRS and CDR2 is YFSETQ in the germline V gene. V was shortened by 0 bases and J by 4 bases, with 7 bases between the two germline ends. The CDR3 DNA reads TGCGCCAGCAGCTTGGCTAGCAGCACCGGGGAGCTGTTTTTT. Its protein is CASSLASSTGELFF.

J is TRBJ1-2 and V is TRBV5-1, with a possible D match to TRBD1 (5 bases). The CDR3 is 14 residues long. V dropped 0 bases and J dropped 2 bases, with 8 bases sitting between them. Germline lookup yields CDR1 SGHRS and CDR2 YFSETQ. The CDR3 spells CASSLVWGNYGYTF. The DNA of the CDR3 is TGCGCCAGCAGCTTGGTATGGGGGAACTATGGCTACACCTTC.

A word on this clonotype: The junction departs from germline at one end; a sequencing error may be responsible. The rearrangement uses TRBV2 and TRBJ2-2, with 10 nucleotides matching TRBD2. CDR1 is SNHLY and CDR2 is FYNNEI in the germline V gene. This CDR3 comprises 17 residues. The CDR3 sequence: CASSADASGSRTGKLFF. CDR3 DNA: TGTGCCAGCAGTGCCGACGCTAGCGGGAGTCGAACCGGGAAGCTGTTTTTT.

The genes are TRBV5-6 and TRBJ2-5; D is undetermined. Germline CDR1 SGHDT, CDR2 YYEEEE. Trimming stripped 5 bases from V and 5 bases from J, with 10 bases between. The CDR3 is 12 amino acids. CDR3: CASRIRRETQYF. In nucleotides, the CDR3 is TGTGCCAGCAGGATCCGACGGGAGACCCAGTACTTC.

The CDR3, as DNA: TGTGCCAGCAGCCCGCGGACAGGGCACCGGAAACTGTTTTTT. Translated: CASSPRTGHRKLFF. This rearrangement joins TRBV9 to TRBJ1-4; 8 nucleotides line up with TRBD1. Germline lookup yields CDR1 SGDLS and CDR2 YYNGEE. The ends lost 4 bases at V and 11 bases at J; junction bases unmatched: 10. The CDR3 length is 14 residues.

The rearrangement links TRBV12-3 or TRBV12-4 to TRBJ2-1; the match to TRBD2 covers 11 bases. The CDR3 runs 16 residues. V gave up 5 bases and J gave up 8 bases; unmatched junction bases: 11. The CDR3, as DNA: TGTGCCAGCAGTGGGATTAGCGGGAGGGCCCGTGATGAGCAGTTCTTC. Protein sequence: CASSGISGRARDEQFF.

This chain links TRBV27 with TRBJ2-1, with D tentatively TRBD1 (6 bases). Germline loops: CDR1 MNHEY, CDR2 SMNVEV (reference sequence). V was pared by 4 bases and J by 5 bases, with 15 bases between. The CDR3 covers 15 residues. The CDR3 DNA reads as TGTGCCAGCAGTTCTGTAGGGGGAGCTCACAATGAGCAGTTCTTC. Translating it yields CASSSVGGAHNEQFF.

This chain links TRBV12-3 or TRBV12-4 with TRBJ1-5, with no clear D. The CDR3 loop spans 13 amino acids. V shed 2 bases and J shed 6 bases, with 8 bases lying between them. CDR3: CASSLSPSQPQHF. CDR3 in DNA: TGTGCCAGCAGTTTATCGCCAAGTCAGCCCCAGCATTTT.

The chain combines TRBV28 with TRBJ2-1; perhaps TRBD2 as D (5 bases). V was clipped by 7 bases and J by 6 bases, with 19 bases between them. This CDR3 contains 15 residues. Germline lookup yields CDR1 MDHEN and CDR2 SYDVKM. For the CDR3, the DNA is TGTGCCAGCACCCTAGGGTCTAGCTTCTTCAATGAGCAGTTCTTC. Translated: CASTLGSSFFNEQFF. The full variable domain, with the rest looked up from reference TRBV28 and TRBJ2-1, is DVKVTQSSRYLVKRTGEKVFLECVQDMDHENMFWYRQDPGLGLRLIYFSYDVKMKEKGDIPEGYSVSREKKERFSLILESASTNQTSMYLCASTLGSSFFNEQFFGPGTRLTVL.

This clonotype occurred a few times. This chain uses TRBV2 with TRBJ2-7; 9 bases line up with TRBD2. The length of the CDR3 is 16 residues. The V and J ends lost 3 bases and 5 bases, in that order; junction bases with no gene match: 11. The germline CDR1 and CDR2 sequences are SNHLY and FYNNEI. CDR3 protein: CASSDGASGIPNEQYF. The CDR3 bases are TGTGCCAGCAGTGACGGGGCTAGCGGGATCCCCAACGAGCAGTACTTC.

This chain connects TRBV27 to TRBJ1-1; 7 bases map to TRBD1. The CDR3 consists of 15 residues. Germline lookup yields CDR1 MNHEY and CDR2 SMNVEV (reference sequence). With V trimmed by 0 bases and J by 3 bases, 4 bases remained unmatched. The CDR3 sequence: CASSLSQGEYTEAFF. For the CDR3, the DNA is TGTGCCAGCAGTTTATCTCAGGGGGAGTACACTGAAGCTTTCTTT.

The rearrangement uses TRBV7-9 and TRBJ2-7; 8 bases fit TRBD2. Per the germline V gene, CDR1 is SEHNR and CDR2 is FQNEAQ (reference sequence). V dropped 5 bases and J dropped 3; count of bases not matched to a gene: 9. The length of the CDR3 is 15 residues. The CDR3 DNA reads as TGTGCCAGCAGCCCAGGAGCGGGAGCCTTCTACGAGCAGTACTTC. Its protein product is CASSPGAGAFYEQYF.

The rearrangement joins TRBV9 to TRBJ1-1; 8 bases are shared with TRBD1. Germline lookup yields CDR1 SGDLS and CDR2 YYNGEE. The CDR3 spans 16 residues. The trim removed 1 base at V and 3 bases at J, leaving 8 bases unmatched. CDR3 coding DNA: TGTGCCAGCAGCGTACGGGCAGGGGGCTCCGACACTGAAGCTTTCTTT. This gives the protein CASSVRAGGSDTEAFF.

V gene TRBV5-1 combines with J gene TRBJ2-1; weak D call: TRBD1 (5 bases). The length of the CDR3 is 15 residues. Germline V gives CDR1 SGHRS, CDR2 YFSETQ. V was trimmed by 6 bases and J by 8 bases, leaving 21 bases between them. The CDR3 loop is CASNPTRTGSYEQFF. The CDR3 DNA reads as TGCGCCAGCAATCCCACTCGAACAGGATCTTATGAGCAGTTCTTC.

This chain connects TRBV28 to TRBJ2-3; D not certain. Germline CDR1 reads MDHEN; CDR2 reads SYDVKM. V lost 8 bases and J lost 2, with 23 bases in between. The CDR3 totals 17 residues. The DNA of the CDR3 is TGTGCCAGCCACTTAGGAGTTCCTCCCTCAAACACAGATACGCAGTATTTT. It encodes CASHLGVPPSNTDTQYF.

The CDR3 spells CASGQAVNYGYTF. CDR3 coding DNA: TGCGCCAGCGGACAGGCGGTTAACTATGGCTACACCTTC. The chain has TRBV4-1 and TRBJ1-2, with 7 bases that match TRBD1. From germline, CDR1 is MGHRA and CDR2 YSYEKL. The CDR3 spans 13 residues. Germline trimming cut 8 bases from V and 1 base from J; bases unmatched to any gene: 4.

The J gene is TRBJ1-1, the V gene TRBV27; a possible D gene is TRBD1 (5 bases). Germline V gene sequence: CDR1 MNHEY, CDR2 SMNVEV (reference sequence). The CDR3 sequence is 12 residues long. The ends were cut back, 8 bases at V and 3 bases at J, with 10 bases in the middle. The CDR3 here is CASGGIYTEAFF. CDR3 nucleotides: TGTGCCAGCGGGGGGATATACACTGAAGCTTTCTTT.

CDR3 sequence: CASSLLGLAGDNEQFF. CDR3 DNA sequence: TGTGCCAGCAGTTTATTGGGACTAGCGGGAGACAATGAGCAGTTCTTC. This chain connects TRBV27 to TRBJ2-1, with TRBD2 matching over 14 bases. The V gene's germline CDR1 is MNHEY and CDR2 SMNVEV (reference sequence). This CDR3 comprises 16 residues. V shed 1 base, J shed 5 bases, and the junction held 1 base outside the gene matches.

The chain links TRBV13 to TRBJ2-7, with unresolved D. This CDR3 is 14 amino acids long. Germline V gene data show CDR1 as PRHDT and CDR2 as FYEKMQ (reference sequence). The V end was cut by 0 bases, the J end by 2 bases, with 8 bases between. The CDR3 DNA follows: TGTGCCAGCAGCTTAGGGCACAGTCCCTACGAGCAGTACTTC. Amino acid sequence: CASSLGHSPYEQYF. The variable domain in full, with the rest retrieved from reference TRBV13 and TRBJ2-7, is AAGVIQSPRHLIKEKRETATLKCYPIPRHDTVYWYQQGPGQDPQFLISFYEKMQSDKGSIPDRFSAQQFSDYHSELNMSSLELGDSALYFCASSLGHSPYEQYFGPGTRLTVT.

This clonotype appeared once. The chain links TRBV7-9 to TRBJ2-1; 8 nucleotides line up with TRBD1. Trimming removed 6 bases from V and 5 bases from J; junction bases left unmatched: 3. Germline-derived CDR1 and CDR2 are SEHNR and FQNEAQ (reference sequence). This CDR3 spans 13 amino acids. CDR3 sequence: CASRLTGDNEQFF. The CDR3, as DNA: TGTGCCAGCAGGTTGACAGGGGACAATGAGCAGTTCTTC.

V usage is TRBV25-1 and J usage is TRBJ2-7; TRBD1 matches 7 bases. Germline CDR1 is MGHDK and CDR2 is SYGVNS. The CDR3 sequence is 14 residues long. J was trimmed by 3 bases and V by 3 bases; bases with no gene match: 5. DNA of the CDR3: TGTGCCAGCAGTGATCCGAACAGGGGCTACGAGCAGTACTTC. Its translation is CASSDPNRGYEQYF.

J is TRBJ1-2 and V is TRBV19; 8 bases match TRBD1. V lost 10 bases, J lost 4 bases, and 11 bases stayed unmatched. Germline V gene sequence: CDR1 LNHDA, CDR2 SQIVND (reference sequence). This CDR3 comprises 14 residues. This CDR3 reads CAIDQGQGSYGYTF. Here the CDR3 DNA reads TGTGCCATAGATCAAGGACAGGGCAGCTATGGCTACACCTTC. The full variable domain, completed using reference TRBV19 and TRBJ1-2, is DGGITQSPKYLFRKEGQNVTLSCEQNLNHDAMYWYRQDPGQGLRLIYYSQIVNDFQKGDIAEGYSVSREKKESFPLTVTSAQKNPTAFYLCAIDQGQGSYGYTFGSGTRLTVV.